This T cell receptor beta chain was identified in a study of OX40 agonist ivuxolimab in advanced cancers. Study-level information: Patients received ivuxolimab, an intravenous treatment, every 2 weeks at 0.01 to 10 mg/kg. General study findings and limits: Certain nonresponders additionally had low normalized T-cell clonal expansion.

CDR3 length: 15 residues. With 6 bases clipped from V and 3 bases from J, the junction kept 11 bases outside the gene matches. Germline lookup yields CDR1 MNHEY and CDR2 SVGAGI. The method was immunoSEQ multiplex PCR; TCRdb's version includes in-frame clones alone and lacks a portion of them. This sample carries about 100,000 clones, almost 90% of them seen once, and the ten largest clones take 0.15% to 0.2%. A word on this clone: Its antigen is as yet unknown.

This TCR was recovered from an adult with an advanced solid tumor such as melanoma, head and neck, liver or kidney cancer. The sequencing used CD4+ or CD8+ T cells sorted from blood, collected in a trial of the OX40 agonist ivuxolimab. The genes are TRBV6-5 and TRBJ2-7, with TRBD1 matching over 7 bases. Here the CDR3 DNA reads TGTGCCAGCAGCTCCCGGGGACAGTTGATCTACGAGCAGTACTTC. Its protein product is CASSSRGQLIYEQYF.